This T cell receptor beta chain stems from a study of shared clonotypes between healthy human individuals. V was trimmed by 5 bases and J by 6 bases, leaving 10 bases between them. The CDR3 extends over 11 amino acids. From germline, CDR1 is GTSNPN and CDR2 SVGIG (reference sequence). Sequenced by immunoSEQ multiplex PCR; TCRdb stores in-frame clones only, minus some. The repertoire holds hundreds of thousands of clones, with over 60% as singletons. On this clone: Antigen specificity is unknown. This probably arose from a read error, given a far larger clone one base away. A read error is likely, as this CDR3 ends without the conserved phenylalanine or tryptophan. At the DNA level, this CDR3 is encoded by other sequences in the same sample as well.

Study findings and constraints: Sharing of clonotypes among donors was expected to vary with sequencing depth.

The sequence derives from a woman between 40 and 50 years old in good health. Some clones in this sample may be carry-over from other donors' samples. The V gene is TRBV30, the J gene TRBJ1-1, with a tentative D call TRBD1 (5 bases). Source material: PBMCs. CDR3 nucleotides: TGTGCCTGGGGGGCTGTGGCTGAAGCTTTCTTA. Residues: CAWGAVAEAFL.